A selection of T cell receptor beta chains follows, all from one sample in a study of T cells in Graves' hyperthyroidism and ophthalmopathy. Via MiXCR, TCRdb re-called the multiplex PCR reads, giving one row per CDR3 protein. The repertoire holds about 540,000 distinct CDR3 sequences, with around 46% as singletons. The sample consisted of peripheral blood or thyroid tissue (not recorded which). These receptors were obtained from a woman aged 18-29 years with Graves' hyperthyroidism. The CDR3 runs from the conserved cysteine through the conserved F or W. D genes are given only for firm matches. Clone size, where shown, is once, few, many, or a class for clones that have expanded.

>TRBD1|-|TRBV20-1|TRBJ1-2
CSARPLGDRQGGYGYTF
TGCAGTGCTAGACCATTGGGCGACCGACAGGGTGGCTATGGCTACACCTTC
>-|few|TRBV20-1|TRBJ1-2
CSARDNRPEKNYGYTF
TGCAGTGCTAGAGATAACCGGCCCGAGAAGAACTATGGCTACACCTTC
>-|-|TRBV14|TRBJ2-2
CASSGAGPGELFF
TGTGCCAGCAGCGGGGCAGGACCCGGGGAGCTGTTTTTT
>-|few|TRBV2|TRBJ2-7
CASSDLTLSSYEQYF
TGTGCCAGCAGTGACCTTACGCTAAGCTCCTACGAGCAGTACTTC
>TRBD2|-|TRBV2|TRBJ2-2
CASSASGSTGELFF
TGTGCCAGCAGTGCTAGCGGGAGCACCGGGGAGCTGTTTTTT
>-|-|TRBV25-1|TRBJ1-3
CATAFRGPGNTIYF
TGTGCCACCGCCTTCAGGGGCCCTGGAAACACCATATATTTT
>-|few|TRBV2|TRBJ1-2
CASIPTWLGGRGNGYTF
TGTGCCAGCATCCCGACCTGGTTGGGGGGGAGAGGGAATGGCTACACCTTC
>-|few|TRBV7-9|TRBJ2-5
CASSLERAKKETQYF
TGTGCCAGCAGCTTAGAGAGGGCGAAGAAAGAGACCCAGTACTTC
>-|-|TRBV2|TRBJ1-5
CASILSPPPMEPQHF
TGTGCCAGCATCCTATCCCCACCCCCAATGGAACCCCAGCATTTT
>-|-|TRBV25-1|TRBJ1-5
CASTAGQPQHF
TGTGCCAGCACCGCGGGTCAGCCCCAGCATTTT
>-|-|TRBV25-1|TRBJ1-2
CASSIMGRGYGYTF
TGTGCCAGTAGTATAATGGGGCGCGGCTATGGCTACACCTTC
>-|-|TRBV7-9|TRBJ1-1
CASSLNWSRAFF
TGTGCCAGCAGCTTAAACTGGTCCCGAGCTTTCTTT
>-|-|TRBV15|TRBJ1-4
CATSRDQSGNEKLFF
TGTGCCACCAGCAGAGATCAATCGGGTAATGAAAAACTGTTTTTT
>-|-|TRBV29-1|TRBJ1-2
CSARRGSNGYTF
TGCAGCGCGAGGAGGGGAAGTAATGGCTACACCTTC
>TRBD1|few|TRBV12-3/TRBV12-4|TRBJ1-1
CASRMGQGNTEAFF
TGTGCCAGCAGAATGGGACAGGGTAACACTGAAGCTTTCTTT
>-|many|TRBV14|TRBJ2-5
CASSQDPETQYF
TGTGCCAGCAGCCAAGACCCAGAGACCCAGTACTTC
>TRBD1|-|TRBV10-3|TRBJ2-2
CATLRDSGNTGELFF
TGTGCCACCCTCAGGGACAGCGGGAACACCGGGGAGCTGTTTTTT
>-|few|TRBV10-1|TRBJ2-7
CASSEAVGYEQYF
TGCGCCAGCAGTGAGGCGGTGGGTTACGAGCAGTACTTC
>-|-|TRBV7-8|TRBJ1-5
CASSPRTRFESNQPQHF
TGTGCCAGCAGCCCCAGGACACGATTTGAAAGCAATCAGCCCCAGCATTTT
>TRBD1|-|TRBV29-1|TRBJ1-2
CSVVERQGATIGYTF
TGCAGCGTTGTAGAGCGGCAGGGGGCGACCATCGGCTACACCTTC
>-|-|TRBV5-1|TRBJ1-1
CASPGGGANTEAFF
TGCGCCAGCCCCGGCGGGGGAGCGAACACTGAAGCTTTCTTT
>TRBD1|few|TRBV2|TRBJ1-2
CASSVSQTGGWYGYTF
TGTGCCAGCAGTGTTTCACAGACAGGGGGCTGGTATGGCTACACCTTC
>-|-|TRBV5-1|TRBJ2-7
CASITPYSYEQYF
TGCGCCAGCATTACTCCCTACTCCTACGAGCAGTACTTC
>-|-|TRBV5-1|TRBJ2-5
CASSGVGGRIQETQYF
TGCGCCAGCAGTGGAGTCGGGGGCCGGATCCAAGAGACCCAGTACTTC
>TRBD1|few|TRBV12-3/TRBV12-4|TRBJ1-5
CASSTGTGGIPQHF
TGTGCCAGCAGTACGGGAACAGGGGGGATACCCCAGCATTTT
>-|-|TRBV2|TRBJ2-6
CASRSRDRSGANVLTF
TGTGCCAGCAGGTCTCGGGATCGCTCTGGGGCCAACGTCCTGACTTTC
>-|few|TRBV2|TRBJ1-2
CASSEGLGGNYGYTF
TGTGCCAGCAGTGAAGGTTTGGGGGGGAACTATGGCTACACCTTC
>-|few|TRBV19|TRBJ2-6
CATQGPDSGANVLTF
TGTGCCACGCAGGGCCCTGACTCTGGGGCCAACGTCCTGACTTTC
>TRBD2|-|TRBV10-2|TRBJ2-7
CASSKGTSEGNEQYF
TGCGCCAGCAGCAAAGGGACTAGCGAGGGGAACGAGCAGTACTTC
>TRBD2|few|TRBV19|TRBJ2-7
CASSPGLAGSSYEQYF
TGTGCCAGTAGCCCTGGACTAGCGGGCTCCTCCTACGAGCAGTACTTC
>-|few|TRBV24-1|TRBJ1-5
CATSKLDSNQPQHF
TGTGCCACCAGCAAGTTAGATAGCAATCAGCCCCAGCATTTT
>-|many|TRBV7-2|TRBJ1-2
CASSLGAPGYTF
TGTGCCAGCAGCTTAGGTGCGCCGGGCTACACCTTC
>-|many|TRBV2|TRBJ1-5
CASNQPQHF
TGTGCCAGCAATCAGCCCCAGCATTTT
>-|few|TRBV7-2|TRBJ2-2
CASSSDLDRAGELFF
TGTGCCAGCAGCTCTGACCTTGATCGGGCCGGGGAGCTGTTTTTT
>-|-|TRBV5-1|TRBJ2-3
CASSLLVSDTQYF
TGCGCCAGCAGCTTGCTAGTTTCAGATACGCAGTATTTT
>-|many|TRBV7-8|TRBJ1-5
CASSLQGPQHF
TGTGCCAGCAGCCTCCAAGGGCCCCAGCATTTT
>TRBD2|once|TRBV5-1|TRBJ2-5
CASSLGLADETQYF
TGCGCCAGCAGCTTGGGACTAGCGGATGAGACCCAGTACTTC